The sequence of this T cell receptor beta chain was determined in a study of blood T cell repertoires in COVID-19 (dated by TCRdb to 2018 to 2020). General notes on the study: Samples from collaborators originated in the United States, Italy and Spain and spanned both the acute and convalescent phases of COVID-19. The prospective study material was composed of cDNA or gDNA derived from T cells, B-cell-depleted T cells, or PBMCs. Deeply sampled blood TCRbeta repertoires from subjects exposed to, actively infected with, or recovered from COVID-19 were included in the dataset. The repertoires were released in a freely available public database meant as a resource for research on the immune response to SARS-CoV-2. The samples were drawn from two sources: the first 160 participants of the ongoing ImmuneRACE study, and 1,000 to 1,500 subjects contributed by 6 global collaborators. The sample metadata nearly always contained a de-identified subject ID, COVID-19 status, age in years and sex. Where available, HLA class I and class II types were obtained from metadata supplied by the sample provider rather than from assay-based typing. The research as a whole found: The quantity of clinical and demographic metadata differed by source and by participant and was supplied without curation.

Each collaborating institution followed its own protocols to collect whole blood in K2EDTA tubes. For TCRbeta analysis, collaborators shipped samples in one of three forms: frozen whole blood, isolated PBMCs, or DNA extracted from either of those sample types. TCRbeta CDR3 regions were amplified from genomic DNA by means of the immunoSEQ Assay, a bias-controlled multiplex PCR. Concerning the study's data processing: The number of nucleated cells in each sample was estimated by amplification of reference gene primers within the assay. Sequence reads were collapsed and filtered to measure the absolute abundance of every unique TCRbeta CDR3 rearrangement. Productive Simpson clonality was computed per sample as the square root of Simpson's diversity index over productive rearrangements. Here the immuneACCESS table is served through TCRdb, limited to in-frame sequences with V and J called. Missing clones are a known gap in these copies; in checked studies unresolved V genes cover under half, and the rest lacks a known reason. That table furnishes V, J and clone size, whereas the DNA furnished D and trimming. The sample contains 310,000 or so clones, around 89% of them found a single time. About 3.9% of the sample comes from the top ten.

Notes on this clone: Which antigen it targets is not known. Nothing much larger sits one base from this clone, and base qualities are not available.

V is pared back by 5 bases and J by 3 bases, with 13 bases lying between the germline termini. The CDR3 holds 14 amino acids from the cysteine to the phenylalanine. The DNA shown is the 42-base CDR3, in frame from base 1. CDR1 is given as MNHEY and CDR2 as SMNVEV, both from the germline V gene (reference sequence). This receptor was taken from a woman aged 45 to 65 with active or convalescent COVID-19. The chain employs TRBV27 and TRBJ1-2; a weak D assignment points to TRBD1 (5 bases agree). Material: peripheral blood. CDR3 sequence: CASSPGRVDYGYTF. The sequenced DNA: TGTGCCAGCAGTCCGGGCAGGGTGGACTATGGCTACACCTTC.